One TCR beta chain is described in this entry. What it binds is not known. This entry comes from a study of cytomegalovirus exposure and HLA in healthy donors. General observations from the study: Among TCR beta chains, those listed as cytomegalovirus-associated numbered over 150. The authors considered a cluster of highly shared sequence variants likely to be a sequencing artifact.

Germline CDR1 LGHNA, CDR2 YNFKEQ. Trimming shortened V by 1 base and J by 7 bases, and 11 bases separated the two germline ends. The CDR3 runs to 15 residues. PCR involved 60 Vbeta and 13 Jbeta primers. Profiling relied on immunoSEQ multiplex PCR, and the TCRdb table lists in-frame clones only, not all of them. In the table there are around 50,000 clones, around three quarters of which are singletons. The V gene is TRBV4-2, the J gene TRBJ1-6, with D possibly matching TRBD1 (6 bases). The sequenced material came from PBMCs. The TCR originated in a man aged 25-45 years in good health and CMV-seropositive. The chain's CDR3 is CASSQGATGNSPLHF. The DNA for the CDR3 is TGTGCCAGCAGCCAAGGTGCGACAGGCAATTCACCCCTCCACTTT.